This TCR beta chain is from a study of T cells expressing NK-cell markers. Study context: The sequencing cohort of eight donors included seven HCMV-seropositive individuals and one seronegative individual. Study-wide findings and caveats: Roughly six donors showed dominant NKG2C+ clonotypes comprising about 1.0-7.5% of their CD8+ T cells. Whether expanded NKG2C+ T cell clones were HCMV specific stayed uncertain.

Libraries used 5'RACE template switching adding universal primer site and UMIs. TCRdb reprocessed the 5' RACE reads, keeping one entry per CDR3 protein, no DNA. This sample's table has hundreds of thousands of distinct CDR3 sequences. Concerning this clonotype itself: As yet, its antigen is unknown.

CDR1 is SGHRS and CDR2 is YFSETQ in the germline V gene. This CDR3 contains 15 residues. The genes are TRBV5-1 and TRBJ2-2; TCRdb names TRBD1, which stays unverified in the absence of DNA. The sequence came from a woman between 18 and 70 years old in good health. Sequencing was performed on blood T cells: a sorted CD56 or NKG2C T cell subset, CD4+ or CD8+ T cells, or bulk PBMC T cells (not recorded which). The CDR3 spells CASSSGQGDTGELFF.